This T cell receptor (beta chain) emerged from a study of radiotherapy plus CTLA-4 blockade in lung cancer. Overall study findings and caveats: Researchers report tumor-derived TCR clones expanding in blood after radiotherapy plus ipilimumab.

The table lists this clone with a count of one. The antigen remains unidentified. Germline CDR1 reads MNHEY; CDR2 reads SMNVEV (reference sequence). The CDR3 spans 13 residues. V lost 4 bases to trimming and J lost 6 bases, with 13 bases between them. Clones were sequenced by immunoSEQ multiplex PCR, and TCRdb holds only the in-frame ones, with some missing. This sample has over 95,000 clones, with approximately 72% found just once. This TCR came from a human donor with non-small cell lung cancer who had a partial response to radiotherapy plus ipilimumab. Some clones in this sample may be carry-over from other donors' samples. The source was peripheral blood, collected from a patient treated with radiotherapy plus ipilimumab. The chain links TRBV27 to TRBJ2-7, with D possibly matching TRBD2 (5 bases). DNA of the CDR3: TGTGCCAGCAGTTCCAGGCCGGGGAGCGAGCAGTACTTC. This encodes CASSSRPGSEQYF.